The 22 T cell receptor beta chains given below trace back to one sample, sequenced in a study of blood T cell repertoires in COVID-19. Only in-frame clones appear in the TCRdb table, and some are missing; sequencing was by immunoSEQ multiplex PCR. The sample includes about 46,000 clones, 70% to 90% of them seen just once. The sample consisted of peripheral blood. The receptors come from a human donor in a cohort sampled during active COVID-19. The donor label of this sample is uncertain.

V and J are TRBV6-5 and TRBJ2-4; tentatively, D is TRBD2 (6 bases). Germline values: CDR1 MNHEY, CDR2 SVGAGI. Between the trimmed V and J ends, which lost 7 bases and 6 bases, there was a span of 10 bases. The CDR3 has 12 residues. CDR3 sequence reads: CASTNGGNIQYF. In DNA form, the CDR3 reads TGTGCCAGCACCAACGGGGGAAACATTCAGTACTTC.

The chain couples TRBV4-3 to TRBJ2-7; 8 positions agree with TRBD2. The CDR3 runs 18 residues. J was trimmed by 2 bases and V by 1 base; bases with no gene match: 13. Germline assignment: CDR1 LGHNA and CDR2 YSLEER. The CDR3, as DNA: TGCGCCAGCAGCCAAGTGGTAACGCTAGCGGGCAGTACCTACGAGCAGTACTTC. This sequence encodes CASSQVVTLAGSTYEQYF.

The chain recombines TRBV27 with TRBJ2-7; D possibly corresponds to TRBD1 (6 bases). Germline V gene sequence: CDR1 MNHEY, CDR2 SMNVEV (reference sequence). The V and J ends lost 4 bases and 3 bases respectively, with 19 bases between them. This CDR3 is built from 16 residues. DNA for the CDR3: TGTGCCAGCAGTTCGTCGATTCGGACAGCACTCTACGAGCAGTACTTC. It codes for CASSSSIRTALYEQYF.

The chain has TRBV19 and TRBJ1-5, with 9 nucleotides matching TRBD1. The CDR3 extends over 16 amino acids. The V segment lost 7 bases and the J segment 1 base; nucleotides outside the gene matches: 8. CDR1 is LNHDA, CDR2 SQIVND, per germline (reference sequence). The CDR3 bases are TGTGCCAGTACCTCGGGACAGGGTAGGAGCAATCAGCCCCAGCATTTT. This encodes CASTSGQGRSNQPQHF. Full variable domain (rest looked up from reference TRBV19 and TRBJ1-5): DGGITQSPKYLFRKEGQNVTLSCEQNLNHDAMYWYRQDPGQGLRLIYYSQIVNDFQKGDIAEGYSVSREKKESFPLTVTSAQKNPTAFYLCASTSGQGRSNQPQHFGDGTRLSIL.

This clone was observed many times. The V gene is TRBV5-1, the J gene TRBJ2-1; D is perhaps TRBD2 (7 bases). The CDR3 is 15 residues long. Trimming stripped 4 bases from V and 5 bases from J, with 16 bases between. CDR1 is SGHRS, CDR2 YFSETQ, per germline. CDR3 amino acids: CASSPGGGGNNEQFF. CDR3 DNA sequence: TGCGCCAGCAGCCCCGGGGGCGGGGGCAACAATGAGCAGTTCTTC.

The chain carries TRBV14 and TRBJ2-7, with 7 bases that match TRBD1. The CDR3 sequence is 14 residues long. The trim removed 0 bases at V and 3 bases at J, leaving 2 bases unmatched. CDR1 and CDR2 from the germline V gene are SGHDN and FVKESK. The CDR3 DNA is TGTGCCAGCAGCCAAGATGGGACAGACTACGAGCAGTACTTC. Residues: CASSQDGTDYEQYF.

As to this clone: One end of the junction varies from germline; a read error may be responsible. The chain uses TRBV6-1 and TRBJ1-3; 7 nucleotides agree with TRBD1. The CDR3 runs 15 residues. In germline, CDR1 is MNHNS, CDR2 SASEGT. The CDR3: CASCDRVDSGNTIYF. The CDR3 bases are TGTGCCAGCTGTGACAGGGTTGATAGTGGAAACACCATATATTTT.

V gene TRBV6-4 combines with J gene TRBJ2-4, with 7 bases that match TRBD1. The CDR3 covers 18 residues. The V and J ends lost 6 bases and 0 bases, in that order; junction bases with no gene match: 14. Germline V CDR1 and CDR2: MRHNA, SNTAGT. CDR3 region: CASSEDRERPLAKNIQYF. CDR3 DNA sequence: TGTGCCAGCAGCGAAGACAGGGAAAGGCCTCTAGCCAAAAACATTCAGTACTTC.

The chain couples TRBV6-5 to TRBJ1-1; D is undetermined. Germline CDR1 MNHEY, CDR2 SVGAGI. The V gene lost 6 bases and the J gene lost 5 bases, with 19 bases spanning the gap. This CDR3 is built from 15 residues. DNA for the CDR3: TGTGCCAGCAGCCTCAGGTTGAGGGTACGAACTGAAGCTTTCTTT. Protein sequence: CASSLRLRVRTEAFF.

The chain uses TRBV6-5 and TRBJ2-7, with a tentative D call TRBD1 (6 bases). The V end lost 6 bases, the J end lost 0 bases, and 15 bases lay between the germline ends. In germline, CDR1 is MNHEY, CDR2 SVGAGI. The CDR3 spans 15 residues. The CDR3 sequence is CASSPGHPNSYEQYF. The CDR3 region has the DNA TGTGCCAGCAGCCCGGGACACCCGAACTCCTACGAGCAGTACTTC.

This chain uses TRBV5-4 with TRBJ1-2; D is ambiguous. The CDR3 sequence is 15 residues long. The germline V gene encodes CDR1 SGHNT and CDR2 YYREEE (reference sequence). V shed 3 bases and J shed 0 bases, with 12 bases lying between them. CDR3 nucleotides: TGTGCCAGCAGCTCCCCAAGGGAGTCTAACTATGGCTACACCTTC. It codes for CASSSPRESNYGYTF.

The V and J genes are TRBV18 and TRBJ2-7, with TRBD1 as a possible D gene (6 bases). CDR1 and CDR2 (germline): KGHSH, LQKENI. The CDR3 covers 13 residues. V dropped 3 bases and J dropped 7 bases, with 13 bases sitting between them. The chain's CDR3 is CASSPATGGEQYF. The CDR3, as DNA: TGTGCCAGCTCACCGGCGACAGGCGGGGAGCAGTACTTC.

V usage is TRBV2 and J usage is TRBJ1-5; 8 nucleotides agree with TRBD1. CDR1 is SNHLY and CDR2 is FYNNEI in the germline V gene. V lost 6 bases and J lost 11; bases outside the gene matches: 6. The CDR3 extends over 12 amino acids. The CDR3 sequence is CASSPTGGAQHF. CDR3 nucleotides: TGTGCCAGCAGCCCTACAGGGGGAGCCCAGCATTTT.

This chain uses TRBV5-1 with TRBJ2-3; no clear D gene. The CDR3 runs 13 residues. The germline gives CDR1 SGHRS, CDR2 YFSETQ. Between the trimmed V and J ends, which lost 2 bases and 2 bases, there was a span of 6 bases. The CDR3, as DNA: TGCGCCAGCAGCTTTAGATCCACAGATACGCAGTATTTT. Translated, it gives CASSFRSTDTQYF.

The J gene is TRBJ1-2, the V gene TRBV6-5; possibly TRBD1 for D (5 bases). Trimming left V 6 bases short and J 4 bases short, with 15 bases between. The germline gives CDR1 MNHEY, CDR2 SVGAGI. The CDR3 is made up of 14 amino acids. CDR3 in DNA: TGTGCCAGCAGGATTTCGACAGTGCCCTATGGCTACACCTTC. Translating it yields CASRISTVPYGYTF.

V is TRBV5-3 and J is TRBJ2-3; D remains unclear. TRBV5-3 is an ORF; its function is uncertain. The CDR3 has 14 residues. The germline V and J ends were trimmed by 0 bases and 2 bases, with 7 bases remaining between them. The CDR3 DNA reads TGTGCCAGAAGCTTGGGCGGAATCACAGATACGCAGTATTTT. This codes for CARSLGGITDTQYF.

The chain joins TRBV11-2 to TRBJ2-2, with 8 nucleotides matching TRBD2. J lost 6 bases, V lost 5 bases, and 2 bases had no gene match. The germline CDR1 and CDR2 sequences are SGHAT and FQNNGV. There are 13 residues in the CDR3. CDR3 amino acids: CASSPGGAGELFF. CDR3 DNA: TGTGCCAGCAGCCCGGGAGGGGCCGGGGAGCTGTTTTTT.

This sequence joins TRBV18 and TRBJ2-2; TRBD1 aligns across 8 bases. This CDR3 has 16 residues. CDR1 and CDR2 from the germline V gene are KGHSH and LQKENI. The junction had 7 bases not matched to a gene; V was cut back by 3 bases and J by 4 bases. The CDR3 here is CASSPNRGKSTGELFF. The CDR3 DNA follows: TGTGCCAGCTCACCTAACAGGGGGAAGAGCACCGGGGAGCTGTTTTTT.

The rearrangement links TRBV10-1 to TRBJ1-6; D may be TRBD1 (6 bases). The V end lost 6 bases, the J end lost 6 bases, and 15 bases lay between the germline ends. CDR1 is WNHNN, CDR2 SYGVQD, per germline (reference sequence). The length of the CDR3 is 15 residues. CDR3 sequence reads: CASSPSTGSNSPLHF. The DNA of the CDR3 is TGCGCCAGCAGCCCTTCGACAGGATCTAATTCACCCCTCCACTTT.

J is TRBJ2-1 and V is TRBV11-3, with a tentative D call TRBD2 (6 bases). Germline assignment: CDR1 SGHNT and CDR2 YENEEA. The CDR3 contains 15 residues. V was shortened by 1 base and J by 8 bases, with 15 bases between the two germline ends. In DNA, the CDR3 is TGTGCCAGCAGCTTAGCCGGGACTTCGGCGCATGAGCAGTTCTTC. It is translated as CASSLAGTSAHEQFF.

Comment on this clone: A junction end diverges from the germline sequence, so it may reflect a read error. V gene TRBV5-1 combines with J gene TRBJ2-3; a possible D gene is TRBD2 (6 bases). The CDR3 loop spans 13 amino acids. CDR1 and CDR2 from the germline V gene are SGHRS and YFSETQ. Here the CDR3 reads CASTPTSRDTQYF. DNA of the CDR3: TGCGCCAGCACCCCAACTAGCAGAGATACGCAGTATTTT.

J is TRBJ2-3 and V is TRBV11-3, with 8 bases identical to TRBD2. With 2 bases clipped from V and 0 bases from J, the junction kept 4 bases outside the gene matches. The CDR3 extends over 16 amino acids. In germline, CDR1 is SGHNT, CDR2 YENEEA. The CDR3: CASSLNSGGSTDTQYF. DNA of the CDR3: TGTGCCAGCAGCTTAAACAGCGGGGGTAGCACAGATACGCAGTATTTT.